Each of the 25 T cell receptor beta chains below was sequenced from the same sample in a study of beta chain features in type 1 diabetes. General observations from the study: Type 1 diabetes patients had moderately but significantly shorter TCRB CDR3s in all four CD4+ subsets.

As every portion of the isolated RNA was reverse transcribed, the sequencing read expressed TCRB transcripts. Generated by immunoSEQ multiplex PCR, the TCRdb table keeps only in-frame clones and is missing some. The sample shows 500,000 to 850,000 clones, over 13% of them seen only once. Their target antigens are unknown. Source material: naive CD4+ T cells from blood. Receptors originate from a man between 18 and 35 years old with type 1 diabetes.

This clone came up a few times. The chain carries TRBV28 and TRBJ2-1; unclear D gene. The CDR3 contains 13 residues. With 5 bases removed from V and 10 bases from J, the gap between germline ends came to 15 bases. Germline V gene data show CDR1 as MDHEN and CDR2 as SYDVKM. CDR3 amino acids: CASSPPVMREQFF. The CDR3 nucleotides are TGTGCCAGCAGTCCCCCCGTGATGAGGGAGCAGTTCTTC. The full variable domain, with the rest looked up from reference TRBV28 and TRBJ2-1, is DVKVTQSSRYLVKRTGEKVFLECVQDMDHENMFWYRQDPGLGLRLIYFSYDVKMKEKGDIPEGYSVSREKKERFSLILESASTNQTSMYLCASSPPVMREQFFGPGTRLTVL.

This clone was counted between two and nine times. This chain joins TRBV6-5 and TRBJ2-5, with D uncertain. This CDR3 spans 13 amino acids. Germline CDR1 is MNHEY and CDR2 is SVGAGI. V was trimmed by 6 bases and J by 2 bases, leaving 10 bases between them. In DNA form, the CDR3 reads TGTGCCAGCAGCCCCCTGGCTCAAGAGACCCAGTACTTC. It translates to CASSPLAQETQYF.

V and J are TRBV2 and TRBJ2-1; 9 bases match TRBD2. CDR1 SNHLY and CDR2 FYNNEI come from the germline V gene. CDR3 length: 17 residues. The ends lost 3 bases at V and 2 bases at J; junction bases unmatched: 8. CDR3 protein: CASSDLWTSATYNEQFF. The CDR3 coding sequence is TGTGCCAGCAGTGATCTCTGGACTAGCGCAACCTACAATGAGCAGTTCTTC.

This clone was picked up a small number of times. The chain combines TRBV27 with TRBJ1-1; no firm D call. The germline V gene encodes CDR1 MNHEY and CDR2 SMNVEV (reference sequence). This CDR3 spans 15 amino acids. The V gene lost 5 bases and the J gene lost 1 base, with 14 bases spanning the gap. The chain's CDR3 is CASSPSQNWNTEAFF. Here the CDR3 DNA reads TGTGCCAGCAGTCCTAGCCAAAACTGGAACACTGAAGCTTTCTTT.

The CDR3 nucleotides read TGCAGCGTTGAAGTCGGAGCGGGAATTATGACAGATACGCAGTATTTT. Protein product: CSVEVGAGIMTDTQYF. The genes are TRBV29-1 and TRBJ2-3; 7 bases are a match to TRBD2. Trimming took 1 base from V and 3 from J; bases not matched to a gene: 10. Germline CDR1 reads SQVTM; CDR2 reads ANQGSEA. This CDR3 has 16 residues.

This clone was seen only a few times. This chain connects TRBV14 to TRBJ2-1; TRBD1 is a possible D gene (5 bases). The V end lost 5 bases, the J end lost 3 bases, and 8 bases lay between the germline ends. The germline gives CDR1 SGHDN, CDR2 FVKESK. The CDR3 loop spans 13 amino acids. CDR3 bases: TGTGCCAGCAGCTTAGGACACTACAATGAGCAGTTCTTC. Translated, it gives CASSLGHYNEQFF.

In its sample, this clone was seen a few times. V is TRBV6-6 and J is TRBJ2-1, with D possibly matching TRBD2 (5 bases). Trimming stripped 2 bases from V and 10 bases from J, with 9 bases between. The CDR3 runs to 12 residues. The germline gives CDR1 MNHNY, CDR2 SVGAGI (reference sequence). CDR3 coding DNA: TGTGCCAGCAGTTACCCTACGGGGGAGCAGTTCTTC. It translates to CASSYPTGEQFF.

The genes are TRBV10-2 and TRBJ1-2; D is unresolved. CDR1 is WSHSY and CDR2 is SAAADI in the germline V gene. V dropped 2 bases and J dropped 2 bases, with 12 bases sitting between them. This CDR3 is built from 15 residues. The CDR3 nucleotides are TGCGCCAGCAGTGAGGCGAGGGCTTCGAACTATGGCTACACCTTC. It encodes CASSEARASNYGYTF.

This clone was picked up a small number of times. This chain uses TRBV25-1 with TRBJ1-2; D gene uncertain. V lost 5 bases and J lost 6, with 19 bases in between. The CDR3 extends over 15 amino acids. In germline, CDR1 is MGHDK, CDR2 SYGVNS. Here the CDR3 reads CASSPRAGSVDGYTF. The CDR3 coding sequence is TGTGCCAGCAGTCCGAGGGCGGGATCGGTCGATGGCTACACCTTC.

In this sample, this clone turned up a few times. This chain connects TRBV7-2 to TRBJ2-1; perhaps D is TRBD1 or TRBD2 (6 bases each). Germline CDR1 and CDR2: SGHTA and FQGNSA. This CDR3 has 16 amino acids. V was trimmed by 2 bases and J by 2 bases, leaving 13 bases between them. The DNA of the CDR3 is TGTGCCAGCAGCTTAAGACGGGGGCTGACCTACAATGAGCAGTTCTTC. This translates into CASSLRRGLTYNEQFF. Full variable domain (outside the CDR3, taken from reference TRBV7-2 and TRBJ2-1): GAGVSQSPSNKVTEKGKDVELRCDPISGHTALYWYRQSLGQGLEFLIYFQGNSAPDKSGLPSDRFSAERTGGSVSTLTIQRTQQEDSAVYLCASSLRRGLTYNEQFFGPGTRLTVL.

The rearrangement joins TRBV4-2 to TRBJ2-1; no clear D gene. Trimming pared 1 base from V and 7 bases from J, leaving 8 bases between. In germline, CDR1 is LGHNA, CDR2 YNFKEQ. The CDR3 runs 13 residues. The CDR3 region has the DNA TGTGCCAGCAGCCAAGTGACGGAGAATGAGCAGTTCTTC. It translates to CASSQVTENEQFF.

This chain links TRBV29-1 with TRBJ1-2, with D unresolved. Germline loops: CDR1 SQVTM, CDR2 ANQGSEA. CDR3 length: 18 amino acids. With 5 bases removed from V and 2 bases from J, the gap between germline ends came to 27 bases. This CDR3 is CSVQFPRAERTINYGYTF. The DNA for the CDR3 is TGCAGCGTTCAATTCCCTCGGGCAGAGCGTACAATAAACTATGGCTACACCTTC.

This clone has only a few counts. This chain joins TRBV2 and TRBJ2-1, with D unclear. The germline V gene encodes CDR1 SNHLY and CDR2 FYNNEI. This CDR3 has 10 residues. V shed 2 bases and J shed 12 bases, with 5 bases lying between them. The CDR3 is CASSENVQFF. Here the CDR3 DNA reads TGTGCCAGCAGTGAAAACGTGCAGTTCTTC. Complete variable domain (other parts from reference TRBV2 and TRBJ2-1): EPEVTQTPSHQVTQMGQEVILRCVPISNHLYFYWYRQILGQKVEFLVSFYNNEISEKSEIFDDQFSVERPDGSNFTLKIRSTKLEDSAMYFCASSENVQFFGPGTRLTVL.

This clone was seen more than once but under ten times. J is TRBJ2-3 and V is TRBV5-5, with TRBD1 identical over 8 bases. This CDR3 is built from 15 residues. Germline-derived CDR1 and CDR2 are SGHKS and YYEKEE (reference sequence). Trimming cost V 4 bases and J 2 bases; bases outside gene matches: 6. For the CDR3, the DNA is TGTGCCAGCAGCCAAGGGGACAGGTACACAGATACGCAGTATTTT. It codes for CASSQGDRYTDTQYF.

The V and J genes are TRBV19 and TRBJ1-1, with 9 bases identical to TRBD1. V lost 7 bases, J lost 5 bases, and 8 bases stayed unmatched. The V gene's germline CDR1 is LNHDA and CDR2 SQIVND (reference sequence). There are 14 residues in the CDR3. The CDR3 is CASTVQGAYTEAFF. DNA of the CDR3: TGTGCCAGTACGGTACAGGGGGCTTATACTGAAGCTTTCTTT.

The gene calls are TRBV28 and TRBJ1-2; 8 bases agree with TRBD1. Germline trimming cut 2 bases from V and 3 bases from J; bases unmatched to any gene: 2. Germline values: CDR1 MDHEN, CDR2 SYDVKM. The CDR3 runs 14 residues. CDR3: CASSLTGGHYGYTF. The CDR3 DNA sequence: TGTGCCAGCAGTTTAACAGGGGGTCACTATGGCTACACCTTC.

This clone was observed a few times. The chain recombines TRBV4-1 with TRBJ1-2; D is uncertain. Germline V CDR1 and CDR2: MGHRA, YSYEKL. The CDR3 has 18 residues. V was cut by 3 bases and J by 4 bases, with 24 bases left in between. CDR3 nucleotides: TGCGCCAGCAGCCAGACCACAAAGGGAAAGTACCGGGTCTATGGCTACACCTTC. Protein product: CASSQTTKGKYRVYGYTF.

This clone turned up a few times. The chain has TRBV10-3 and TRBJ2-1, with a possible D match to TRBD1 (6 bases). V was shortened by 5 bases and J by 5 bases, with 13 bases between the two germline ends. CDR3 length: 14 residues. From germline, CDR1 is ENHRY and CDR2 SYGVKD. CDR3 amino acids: CAISHPAGDNEQFF. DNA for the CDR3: TGTGCCATCAGTCACCCAGCAGGGGACAATGAGCAGTTCTTC.

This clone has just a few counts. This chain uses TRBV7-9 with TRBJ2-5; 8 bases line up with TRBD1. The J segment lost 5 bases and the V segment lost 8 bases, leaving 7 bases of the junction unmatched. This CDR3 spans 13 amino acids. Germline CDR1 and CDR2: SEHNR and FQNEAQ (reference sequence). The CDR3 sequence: CASRQTGVETQYF. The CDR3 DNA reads TGTGCCAGCCGACAGACAGGGGTGGAGACCCAGTACTTC.

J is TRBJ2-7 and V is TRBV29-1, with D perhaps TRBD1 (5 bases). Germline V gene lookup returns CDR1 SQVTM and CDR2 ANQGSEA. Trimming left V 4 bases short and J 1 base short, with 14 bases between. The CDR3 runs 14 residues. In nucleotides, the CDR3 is TGCAGCGTTGGGAGTGGCAGGGTGTCCTACGAGCAGTACTTC. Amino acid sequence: CSVGSGRVSYEQYF.

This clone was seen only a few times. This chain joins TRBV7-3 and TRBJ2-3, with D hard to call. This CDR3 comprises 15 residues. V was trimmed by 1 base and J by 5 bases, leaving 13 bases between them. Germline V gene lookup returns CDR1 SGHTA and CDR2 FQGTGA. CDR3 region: CASSLIGGWGDTQYF. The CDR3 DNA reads TGTGCCAGCAGCTTAATCGGCGGATGGGGAGATACGCAGTATTTT. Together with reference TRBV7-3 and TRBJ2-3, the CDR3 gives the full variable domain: GAGVSQTPSNKVTEKGKYVELRCDPISGHTALYWYRQSLGQGPEFLIYFQGTGAADDSGLPNDRFFAVRPEGSVSTLKIQRTERGDSAVYLCASSLIGGWGDTQYFGPGTRLTVL.

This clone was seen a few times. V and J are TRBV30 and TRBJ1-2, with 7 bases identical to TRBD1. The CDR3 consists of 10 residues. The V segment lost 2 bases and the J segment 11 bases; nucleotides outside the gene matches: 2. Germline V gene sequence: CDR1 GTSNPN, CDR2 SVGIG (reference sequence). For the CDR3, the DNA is TGTGCCTGGAGTCCAGGGGGTTACACCTTC. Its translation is CAWSPGGYTF.

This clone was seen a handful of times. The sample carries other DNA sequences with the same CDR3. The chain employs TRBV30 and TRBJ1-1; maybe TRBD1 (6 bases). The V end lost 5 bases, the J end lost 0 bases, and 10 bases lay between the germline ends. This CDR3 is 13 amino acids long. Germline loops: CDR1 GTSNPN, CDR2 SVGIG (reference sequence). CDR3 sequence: CAWSRDMNTEAFF. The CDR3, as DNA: TGTGCCTGGTCCAGGGACATGAACACTGAAGCTTTCTTT.

The DNA for the CDR3 is TGTGCCACCAGCTTGGGGACAGGGTTCTCCTACGAGCAGTACTTC. Its protein product is CATSLGTGFSYEQYF. This chain joins TRBV15 and TRBJ2-7, with 9 bases aligning to TRBD1. Germline trimming cut 5 bases from V and 0 bases from J; bases unmatched to any gene: 5. The CDR3 has 15 amino acids. CDR1 and CDR2 (germline): LNHNV, YYDKDF (reference sequence).

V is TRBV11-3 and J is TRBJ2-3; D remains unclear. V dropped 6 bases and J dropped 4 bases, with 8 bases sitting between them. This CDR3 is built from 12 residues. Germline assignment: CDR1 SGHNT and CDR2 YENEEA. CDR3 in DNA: TGTGCCAGCAGTCTCGACGCAGATACGCAGTATTTT. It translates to CASSLDADTQYF.